This T cell receptor (beta chain) originates from a study of blood T cell repertoires in COVID-19. Study overall: PBMCs, B-cell-depleted T cells, or T cells were the source of the cDNA or gDNA that made up the material.

Cohort 3 recovered donors had two negative PCRs, clearance, or symptom resolution. V was clipped by 2 bases and J by 6 bases, with 5 bases between them. The V gene's germline CDR1 is LGHDT and CDR2 YNNKEL (reference sequence). This CDR3 contains 11 residues. Methods used by the authors: Estimation of nucleated cell counts relied on the amplification of reference gene primers. Profiled with immunoSEQ multiplex PCR; TCRdb holds only in-frame clones, not every one. D and trimming come from the DNA, and the V and J calls and clone size come from that table. The sample holds approximately 270,000 clones; under 90% are singletons and the top ten take over 1.5%.

The TCR comes from a middle-aged man who had recovered from COVID-19. Sequenced: PBMCs or T cells enriched from blood (not recorded which). The genes are TRBV3-1 (or the pseudogene TRBV3-2) and TRBJ2-7; D gene unclear. The CDR3 region is CASSQRGEQYF. CDR3 sequence (DNA): TGTGCCAGCAGCCAAAGAGGCGAGCAGTACTTC.